These T cell receptor beta chains were read from a single sample in a study of T-cell memory formation after mild COVID-19. TCRdb passed the 5' RACE reads through MiXCR, listing each CDR3 protein once. Of approximately 400,000 distinct CDR3 sequences in the sample, 24% were seen once. Sequencing was done on a sample of PBMCs or a T cell subset sorted from them (not recorded which). All receptors come from an adult woman who had mild COVID-19 (a few samples of this study predate the infection). Cell type and time point are not known. Each CDR3 is given with its conserved first and last residue. The order of the fields is J gene, CDR3 length, V gene, D gene, clone size, CDR3 DNA, CDR3 protein. D genes are given only for firm matches. Where a row states a size, it is once, few, many or the class of an expanded clone; other rows omit it.

TRBJ2-1 15 TRBV21-1 . few TGTGCCAGCAGCACTCGGTCCAGCTCCTACAATGAGCAGTTCTTC CASSTRSSSYNEQFF
TRBJ1-5 14 TRBV7-9 TRBD1 few TGTGCCAGCAGCGGGACAGGGATCGCTCAGCCCCAGCATTTT CASSGTGIAQPQHF
TRBJ1-5 15 TRBV5-1 TRBD1 . TGCGCCAGCAGTTCGACAGGGAGCGAGAATCAGCCCCAGCATTTT CASSSTGSENQPQHF
TRBJ2-5 15 TRBV7-9 TRBD1 few TGTGCCAGCAGCTTCGGGACAGGGGGCAGAGAGACCCAGTACTTC CASSFGTGGRETQYF
TRBJ2-2 15 TRBV10-3 TRBD2 . TGTGCCACCGGACTAGCGGGAGGCGACACCGGGGAGCTGTTTTTT CATGLAGGDTGELFF
TRBJ1-2 13 TRBV3-1 . few TGTGCCAGCGGTCGGGCAGGATCCTATGGCTACACCTTC CASGRAGSYGYTF
TRBJ2-1 15 TRBV4-1 TRBD1 many TGCGCCAGCAGCCAAGCCAGGGGGTCCTACAATGAGCAGTTCTTC CASSQARGSYNEQFF
TRBJ1-2 15 TRBV6-6 TRBD1 few TGTGCCAGCCCGGGGTTAGAGGGACAGAAGTATGGCTACACCTTC CASPGLEGQKYGYTF
TRBJ1-6 15 TRBV19 . many TGTGCCAGTAGCACCTTCAGGGACCGAAATTCACCCCTCCACTTT CASSTFRDRNSPLHF
TRBJ1-1 13 TRBV12-3/TRBV12-4 . . TGTGCCAGCACCTCCCTCAGGAACACTGAAGCTTTCTTT CASTSLRNTEAFF
TRBJ1-1 16 TRBV15 . . TGTGCCACCAGCCCGGAGATTAGAGGGTTCGGCACTGAAGCTTTCTTT CATSPEIRGFGTEAFF
TRBJ2-3 14 TRBV7-8 . . TGTGCCAGCAGCTTAGGGCAGATAGGAGATACGCAGTATTTT CASSLGQIGDTQYF
TRBJ1-1 13 TRBV29-1 . few TGCAGCGTCCGGTTCAGGGGAAGCACTGAAGCTTTCTTT CSVRFRGSTEAFF
TRBJ2-2 16 TRBV24-1 TRBD2 . TGTGCCACCAGTGACCGAGGGACTAGCGGGGCCAGGGAGCTGTTTTTT CATSDRGTSGARELFF
TRBJ1-4 13 TRBV11-2 . . TGTGCCAGCAGCTTAGTGTTTAATGAAAAACTGTTTTTT CASSLVFNEKLFF
TRBJ2-6 13 TRBV20-1 . . TGCAGTGCTCCGACTTCTGGGGCCAACGTCCTGACTTTC CSAPTSGANVLTF
TRBJ2-3 11 TRBV7-9 . few TGTGCCAGCCAAATGCAATATACGCAGTATTTT CASQMQYTQYF
TRBJ2-7 15 TRBV7-9 TRBD2 . TGTGCCAGCAGCTCGGTCGGGGGGGGCCACTACGAGCAGTACTTC CASSSVGGGHYEQYF
TRBJ1-1 15 TRBV5-1 . few TGCGCCAGCAGCTTGGTGGTCATCGGAAACACTGAAGCTTTCTTT CASSLVVIGNTEAFF
TRBJ1-2 13 TRBV5-1 . . TGCGCCAGCAGCATGCCGGGGTCGACAGGCTACACCTTC CASSMPGSTGYTF
TRBJ1-1 15 TRBV12-3/TRBV12-4 . few TGTGCCAGCAGTTTTTACTGGGGTGGGACCACTGAAGCTTTCTTT CASSFYWGGTTEAFF
TRBJ2-5 15 TRBV5-1 TRBD2 . TGCGCCAGCAGCTTGTCGCGGGGGGGCAGAGAGACCCAGTACTTC CASSLSRGGRETQYF
TRBJ2-5 16 TRBV12-3/TRBV12-4 . few TGTGCCAGCAGTTATCAGGCGGTGCGAAGGGAAAAGACCCAGTACTTC CASSYQAVRREKTQYF
TRBJ2-1 12 TRBV20-1 . . TGCAGTGCTAGAGAAAATACGGGGGAGCAGTTCTTC CSARENTGEQFF
TRBJ2-3 16 TRBV18 TRBD1 . TGTGCCAGCTCACCATCTCCCGGGACAGGCACAGATACGCAGTATTTT CASSPSPGTGTDTQYF
TRBJ2-1 16 TRBV7-2 . few TGTGCCAGCAGCTTACTCCGACAAGGAGGAGCCGATGAGCAGTTCTTC CASSLLRQGGADEQFF
TRBJ2-7 16 TRBV12-3/TRBV12-4 . few TGTGCCAGCAGCGATACAAGGCGCAGGGGAGGAAGGGAGCAGTACTTC CASSDTRRRGGREQYF
TRBJ1-5 16 TRBV19 . few TGTGCCAGTAACTTGAATGGGGGCCATAGCAATCAGCCCCAGCATTTT CASNLNGGHSNQPQHF
TRBJ1-1 18 TRBV7-9 . few TGTGCCAGCAGCTTAGCGGTGTGGACGACCAGAATGAACACTGAAGCTTTCTTT CASSLAVWTTRMNTEAFF
TRBJ2-3 17 TRBV7-8 . . TGTGCCAGCAGACCTACCAGGGGTCCGACAAGCACAGATACGCAGTATTTT CASRPTRGPTSTDTQYF
TRBJ2-3 12 TRBV12-3/TRBV12-4 . . TGTGCCAGCAGTTGGTTAGTGGATACGCAGTATTTT CASSWLVDTQYF
TRBJ2-3 15 TRBV4-1 TRBD2 . TGCGCCAGCAGCCAAGGACGGGGGGGAACAGATACGCAGTATTTT CASSQGRGGTDTQYF
TRBJ1-6 16 TRBV4-1 TRBD1 . TGCGCCAGCAGCCAACCAGGGGGCAGGGTCGGCTCACCCCTCCACTTT CASSQPGGRVGSPLHF
TRBJ1-5 15 TRBV5-6 . few TGTGCCAGCAGCTTGAGCGGGTTCGGCAATCAGCCCCAGCATTTT CASSLSGFGNQPQHF
TRBJ2-7 16 TRBV7-8 . . TGTGCCAGCAGCTCGACCGCACGGGGGAGATCCTACGAGCAGTACTTC CASSSTARGRSYEQYF
TRBJ1-1 14 TRBV4-1 . few TGCGCCAGCAGCCAACCCCTCATGAACACTGAAGCTTTCTTT CASSQPLMNTEAFF
TRBJ2-7 15 TRBV27 TRBD1 . TGTGCCAGCAGTCACAGGGGAGATATCGCCTACGAGCAGTACTTC CASSHRGDIAYEQYF
TRBJ2-3 15 TRBV2 . many TGTGCCAGCAGCTTGGAAAATGGTAGCACAGATACGCAGTATTTT CASSLENGSTDTQYF
TRBJ1-2 16 TRBV5-1 TRBD1 . TGCGCCAGCAGCACAGATGGGACAGCCCCAGGGGGTGGCTACACCTTC CASSTDGTAPGGGYTF
TRBJ1-1 16 TRBV2 TRBD1 . TGTGCCAGGGCTACCTCCTTGACAGGGGTGAGTGAGGGAGCTTTCTTT CARATSLTGVSEGAFF
TRBJ2-5 13 TRBV4-1 . . TGCGCCAGCAGCCCGGATAACCAAGAGACCCAGTACTTC CASSPDNQETQYF
TRBJ2-1 15 TRBV29-1 TRBD1 . TGCAGCGTTTTGGACCCCGGGACAGGGTTGGGGAAGCAGTTCTTC CSVLDPGTGLGKQFF
TRBJ2-5 17 TRBV15 TRBD2 few TGTGCCACCAGCATACGGCTAGCGGGAGAATTCCAAGAGACCCAGTACTTC CATSIRLAGEFQETQYF
TRBJ2-3 17 TRBV6-4 . . TGTGCCAGCAGTGACGCCCCCGGCGGGGAATTTATTCACATGCAGTATTTT CASSDAPGGEFIHMQYF
TRBJ1-1 14 TRBV12-3/TRBV12-4 . . TGTGCCAGCAGTTTTGGGGGGATGAGAGGTAAAGCTTTCTTT CASSFGGMRGKAFF
TRBJ2-1 13 TRBV29-1 . few TGCAGCGTTCCAGGGTGGATAGGGAATGAGCAGTTCTTC CSVPGWIGNEQFF
TRBJ2-1 13 TRBV5-5 TRBD1 few TGTGCCAGCAACGGACAGGCTAGAAATGAGCAGTTCTTC CASNGQARNEQFF
TRBJ1-1 16 TRBV5-1 TRBD1 . TGCGCCAGCAGTTTGACAGGGGAATCCCTGAACACTGAAGCTTTCTTT CASSLTGESLNTEAFF